The 9 T cell receptor beta chains below all came from one sample that was sequenced in a study of blood T cell repertoires in COVID-19. TCRdb keeps only in-frame clones here, not all; method: immunoSEQ multiplex PCR. The sample carries some 500,000 clones, roughly nine tenths recorded once. Sequencing was carried out using peripheral blood. The receptors derive from a woman in her 50s with COVID-19, enrolled during active disease.

This chain uses TRBV5-4 with TRBJ2-1; 7 positions match TRBD2. Unmatched junction bases numbered 4, after V lost 0 bases and J lost 10 bases. From germline, CDR1 is SGHNT and CDR2 YYREEE (reference sequence). The CDR3 has 13 amino acids. This CDR3 reads CASSLERAGEQFF. CDR3 sequence (DNA): TGTGCCAGCAGCTTGGAGAGAGCGGGGGAGCAGTTCTTC.

The chain uses TRBV25-1 and TRBJ1-1; a possible D gene is TRBD1 (6 bases). The germline gives CDR1 MGHDK, CDR2 SYGVNS. Trimming pared 5 bases from V and 1 base from J, leaving 14 bases between. This CDR3 has 15 amino acids. The CDR3 protein is CASSLRGNSNTEAFF. CDR3 nucleotides: TGTGCCAGCAGTCTTAGGGGGAACTCGAACACTGAAGCTTTCTTT.

The chain joins TRBV2 to TRBJ2-3, with TRBD1 matching 12 bases. Germline values: CDR1 SNHLY, CDR2 FYNNEI. The CDR3 consists of 16 residues. V lost 7 bases to trimming and J lost 4 bases; unmatched junction nucleotides: 9. Here the CDR3 DNA reads TGTGCCAGCATCAACGTTGGGACAGGGGGCGCAGATACGCAGTATTTT. Protein: CASINVGTGGADTQYF.

The genes are TRBV9 and TRBJ1-2; TRBD1 matches 10 bases. The CDR3 totals 15 residues. The germline gives CDR1 SGDLS, CDR2 YYNGEE. V dropped 2 bases and J dropped 8; count of bases not matched to a gene: 9. This CDR3 is CASSVFGQGVGGYTF. The DNA of the CDR3 is TGTGCCAGCAGCGTCTTCGGACAGGGGGTGGGCGGCTACACCTTC.

The rearrangement links TRBV19 to TRBJ2-5; a possible D gene is TRBD2 (7 bases). From germline, CDR1 is LNHDA and CDR2 SQIVND (reference sequence). There are 14 residues in the CDR3. Trimming cost V 3 bases and J 5 bases, with 13 bases left between them. In nucleotides, the CDR3 is TGTGCCAGTAGTATCGGGGGGCCCATGGAGACCCAGTACTTC. This translates into CASSIGGPMETQYF.

The genes are TRBV19 and TRBJ2-3; 7 bases align to TRBD2. V trimming: 8 bases; J trimming: 5 bases; junction bases outside the gene matches: 16. This CDR3 is 16 amino acids long. From germline, CDR1 is LNHDA and CDR2 SQIVND (reference sequence). The CDR3 coding sequence is TGTGCCAGTCTATCCAGCGGGGACCAGTCAGGAGATACGCAGTATTTT. Translation: CASLSSGDQSGDTQYF.

Regarding this clone: One end of the junction varies from germline; a read error may be responsible. V usage is TRBV7-9 and J usage is TRBJ1-2; tentatively, D is TRBD1 (5 bases). CDR3 length equals 13 residues. Germline-derived CDR1 and CDR2 are SEHNR and FQNEAQ (reference sequence). The DNA of the CDR3 is TGTGCCAGCAGCCCTTCGGGGGGGGAGAACCGATTCTTC. This encodes CASSPSGGENRFF.

The chain carries TRBV27 and TRBJ1-1; D is possibly TRBD1 (6 bases). CDR3 length: 13 amino acids. The germline V gene has CDR1 MNHEY and CDR2 SMNVEV (reference sequence). V lost 6 bases and J lost 3, with 11 bases in between. CDR3: CASRDQGYTEAFF. As DNA, the CDR3 is TGTGCCAGCAGGGATCAGGGGTACACTGAAGCTTTCTTT.

The chain combines TRBV7-9 with TRBJ2-2; maybe TRBD1 (6 bases). Looked up from germline, CDR1 is SEHNR and CDR2 is FQNEAQ (reference sequence). V was shortened by 5 bases and J by 7 bases, with 11 bases between the two germline ends. This CDR3 is 13 amino acids long. The CDR3 DNA sequence: TGTGCCAGCAGCGCCGGGACAATCGGGGAGCTGTTTTTT. Amino acid sequence: CASSAGTIGELFF.